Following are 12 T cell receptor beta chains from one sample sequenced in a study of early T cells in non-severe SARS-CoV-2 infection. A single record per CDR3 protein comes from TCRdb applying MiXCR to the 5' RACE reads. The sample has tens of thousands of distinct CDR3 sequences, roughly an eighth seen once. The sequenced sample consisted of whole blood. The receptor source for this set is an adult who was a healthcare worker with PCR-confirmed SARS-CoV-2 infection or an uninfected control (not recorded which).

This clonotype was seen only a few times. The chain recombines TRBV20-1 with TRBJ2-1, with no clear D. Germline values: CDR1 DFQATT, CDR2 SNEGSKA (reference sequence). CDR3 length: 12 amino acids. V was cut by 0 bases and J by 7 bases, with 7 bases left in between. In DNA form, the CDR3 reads TGCAGTGCTAGAGATCAGAGAAATGAGCAGTTCTTC. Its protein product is CSARDQRNEQFF.

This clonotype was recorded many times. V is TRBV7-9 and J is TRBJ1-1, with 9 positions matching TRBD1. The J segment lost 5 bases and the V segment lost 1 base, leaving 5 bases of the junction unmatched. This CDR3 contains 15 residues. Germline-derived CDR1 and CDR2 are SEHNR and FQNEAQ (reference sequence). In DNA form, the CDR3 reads TGTGCCAGCAGCTTAGTGGACAGGGGTTGGACTGAAGCTTTCTTT. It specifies CASSLVDRGWTEAFF.

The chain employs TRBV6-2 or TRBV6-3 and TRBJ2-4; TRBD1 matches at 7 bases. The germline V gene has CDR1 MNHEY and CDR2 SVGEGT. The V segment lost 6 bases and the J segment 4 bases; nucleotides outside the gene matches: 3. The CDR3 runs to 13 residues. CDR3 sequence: CASSLDRKNIQYF. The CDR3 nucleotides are TGTGCCAGCAGCCTGGACAGGAAAAACATTCAGTACTTC.

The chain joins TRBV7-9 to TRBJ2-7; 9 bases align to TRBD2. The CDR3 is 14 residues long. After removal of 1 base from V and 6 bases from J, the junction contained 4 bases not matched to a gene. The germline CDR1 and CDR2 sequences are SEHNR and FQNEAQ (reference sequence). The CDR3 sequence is CASSLVPTSGEQYF. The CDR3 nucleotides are TGTGCCAGCAGCTTAGTCCCGACTAGCGGCGAGCAGTACTTC.

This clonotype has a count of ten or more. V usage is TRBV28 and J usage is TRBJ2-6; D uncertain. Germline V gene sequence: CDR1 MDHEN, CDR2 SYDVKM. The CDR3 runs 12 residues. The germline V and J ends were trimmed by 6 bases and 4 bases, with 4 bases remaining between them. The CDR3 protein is CASSTGANVLTF. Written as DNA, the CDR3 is TGTGCCAGCAGCACAGGGGCCAACGTCCTGACTTTC.

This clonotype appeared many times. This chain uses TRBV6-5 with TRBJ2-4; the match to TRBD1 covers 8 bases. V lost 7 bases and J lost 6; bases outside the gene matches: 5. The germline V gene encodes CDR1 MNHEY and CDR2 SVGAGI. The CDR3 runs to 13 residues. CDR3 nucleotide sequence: TGTGCCAGCACTAAGACAGGGGTAAACATTCAGTACTTC. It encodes CASTKTGVNIQYF.

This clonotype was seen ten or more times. The CDR3 DNA follows: TGTGCCTGGAGCCCGGACAGCTATGGCTACACCTTC. This encodes CAWSPDSYGYTF. This rearrangement joins TRBV30 to TRBJ1-2, with D possibly being TRBD1 (6 bases). This CDR3 comprises 12 residues. Trimming stripped 3 bases from V and 4 bases from J, with 9 bases between. The germline gives CDR1 GTSNPN, CDR2 SVGIG (reference sequence).

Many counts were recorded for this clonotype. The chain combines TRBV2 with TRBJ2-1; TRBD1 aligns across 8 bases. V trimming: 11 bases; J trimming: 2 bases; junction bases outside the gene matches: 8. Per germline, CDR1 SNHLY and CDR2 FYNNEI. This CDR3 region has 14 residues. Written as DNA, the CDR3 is TGTGCCGGACAGGGACAATCTACCTACAATGAGCAGTTCTTC. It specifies CAGQGQSTYNEQFF. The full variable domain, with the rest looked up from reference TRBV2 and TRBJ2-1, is EPEVTQTPSHQVTQMGQEVILRCVPISNHLYFYWYRQILGQKVEFLVSFYNNEISEKSEIFDDQFSVERPDGSNFTLKIRSTKLEDSAMYFCAGQGQSTYNEQFFGPGTRLTVL.

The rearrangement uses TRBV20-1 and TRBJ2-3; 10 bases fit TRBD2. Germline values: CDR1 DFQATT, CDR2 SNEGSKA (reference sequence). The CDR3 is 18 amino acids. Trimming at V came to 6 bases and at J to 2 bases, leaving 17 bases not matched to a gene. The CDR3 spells CSALPTALAGESTDTQYF. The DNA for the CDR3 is TGCAGTGCCTTACCGACCGCCCTAGCGGGAGAGTCCACAGATACGCAGTATTTT.

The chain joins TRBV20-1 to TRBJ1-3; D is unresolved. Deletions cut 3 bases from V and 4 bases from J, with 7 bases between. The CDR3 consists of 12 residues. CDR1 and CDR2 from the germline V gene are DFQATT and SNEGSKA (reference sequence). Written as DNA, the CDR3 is TGCAGTGCTAGCCCGAGGGGAAACACCATATATTTT. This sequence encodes CSASPRGNTIYF.

Here the CDR3 reads CASSGGPGDTQYF. CDR3 nucleotides: TGTGCCAGCAGTGGGGGGCCAGGGGATACGCAGTATTTT. The gene calls are TRBV6-2 or TRBV6-3 and TRBJ2-3; possibly TRBD1 or TRBD2 for D (6 bases each). V gave up 5 bases and J gave up 6 bases, with 12 bases separating them. Germline CDR1 and CDR2: MNHEY and SVGEGT. The CDR3 has 13 residues.

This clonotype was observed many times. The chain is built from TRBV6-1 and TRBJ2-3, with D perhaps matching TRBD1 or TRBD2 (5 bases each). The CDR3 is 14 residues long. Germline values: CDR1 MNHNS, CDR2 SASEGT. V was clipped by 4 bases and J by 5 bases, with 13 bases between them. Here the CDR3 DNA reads TGTGCCAGCAGTGGGAGGCCAACAGGAGATACGCAGTATTTT. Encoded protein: CASSGRPTGDTQYF.